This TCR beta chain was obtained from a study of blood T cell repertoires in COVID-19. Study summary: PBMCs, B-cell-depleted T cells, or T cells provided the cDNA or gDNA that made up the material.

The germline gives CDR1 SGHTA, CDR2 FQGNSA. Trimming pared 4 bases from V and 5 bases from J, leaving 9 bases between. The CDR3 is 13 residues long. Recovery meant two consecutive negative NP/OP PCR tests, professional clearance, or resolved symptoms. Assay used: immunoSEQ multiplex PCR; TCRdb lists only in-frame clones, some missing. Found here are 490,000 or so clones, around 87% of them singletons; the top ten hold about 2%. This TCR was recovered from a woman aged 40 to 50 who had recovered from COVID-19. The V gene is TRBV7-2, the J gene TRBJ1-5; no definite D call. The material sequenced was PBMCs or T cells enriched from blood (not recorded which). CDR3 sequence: CASSYGPDQPQHF. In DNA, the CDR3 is TGTGCCAGCAGCTATGGCCCCGATCAGCCCCAGCATTTT.